The 29 T cell receptor beta chains below were found in one sample sequenced in a study of blood T cell repertoires in COVID-19. Sequencing used immunoSEQ multiplex PCR; TCRdb keeps in-frame clones, though not all of them. The sample has about 240,000 clones; around 90% are singletons. Sequencing was carried out using peripheral blood. The receptors were sampled from a man younger than 40 with COVID-19, enrolled during active disease.

This chain connects TRBV19 to TRBJ1-3; D not certain. Germline V lookup: CDR1 LNHDA, CDR2 SQIVND (reference sequence). The CDR3 has 15 residues. The V and J ends lost 6 bases and 3 bases respectively, with 15 bases between them. CDR3 region: CASRTSRRVGNTIYF. CDR3 in DNA: TGTGCCAGTAGGACCTCGAGACGGGTTGGAAACACCATATATTTT. Variable domain in full (rest from reference TRBV19 and TRBJ1-3): DGGITQSPKYLFRKEGQNVTLSCEQNLNHDAMYWYRQDPGQGLRLIYYSQIVNDFQKGDIAEGYSVSREKKESFPLTVTSAQKNPTAFYLCASRTSRRVGNTIYFGEGSWLTVV.

This sequence joins TRBV7-6 and TRBJ1-2, with 7 bases fitting TRBD1. After removal of 5 bases from V and 7 bases from J, the junction contained 7 bases not matched to a gene. Germline values: CDR1 SGHVS, CDR2 FNYEAQ. The CDR3 is made up of 13 amino acids. In nucleotides, the CDR3 is TGTGCCAGCAGCCCCTGGAGGGGGCTTGGCTACACCTTC. The encoded protein is CASSPWRGLGYTF.

V and J are TRBV5-1 and TRBJ1-6; D is perhaps TRBD1 (5 bases). Between the trimmed V and J ends, which lost 9 bases and 0 bases, there was a span of 13 bases. The CDR3 has 15 residues. CDR1 and CDR2 from the germline V gene are SGHRS and YFSETQ. Here the CDR3 reads CANEGGTSYNSPLHF. CDR3 coding DNA: TGCGCCAATGAGGGAGGGACCTCCTATAATTCACCCCTCCACTTT.

This chain connects TRBV18 to TRBJ1-2; no clear D. The V end lost 3 bases, the J end lost 2 bases, and 10 bases lay between the germline ends. Germline V gives CDR1 KGHSH, CDR2 LQKENI. CDR3 size: 14 residues. The CDR3 spells CASSPQSWNYGYTF. CDR3 nucleotide sequence: TGTGCCAGCTCACCGCAGTCCTGGAACTATGGCTACACCTTC.

The rearrangement uses TRBV27 and TRBJ2-2; possible D gene TRBD1, 6 bases. The germline CDR1 and CDR2 sequences are MNHEY and SMNVEV (reference sequence). Between the trimmed V and J ends, which lost 4 bases and 4 bases, there was a span of 10 bases. The CDR3 is made up of 14 amino acids. The CDR3 spells CASSWGHSTGELFF. In DNA form, the CDR3 reads TGTGCCAGCAGTTGGGGGCATAGCACCGGGGAGCTGTTTTTT.

The chain joins TRBV11-3 to TRBJ2-4, with 8 bases lining up with TRBD2. This CDR3 comprises 16 residues. Looked up from germline, CDR1 is SGHNT and CDR2 is YENEEA. J lost 0 bases, V lost 5 bases, and 6 bases had no gene match. The CDR3 loop reads CASSLSGLAAKNIQYF. DNA for the CDR3: TGTGCCAGCAGCCTAAGCGGACTAGCAGCCAAAAACATTCAGTACTTC.

This clone has only one observation. V gene TRBV6-2 or TRBV6-3 combines with J gene TRBJ2-1, with a tentative D call TRBD2 (6 bases). Germline CDR1 reads MNHEY; CDR2 reads SVGEGT. V lost 1 base to trimming and J lost 4 bases, with 17 bases between them. CDR3 length: 17 amino acids. CDR3 region: CASSYLASNGGYNEQFF. The CDR3 nucleotides read TGTGCCAGCAGTTACTTAGCCTCGAACGGGGGTTACAATGAGCAGTTCTTC.

The rearrangement links TRBV11-1 to TRBJ2-5; TRBD2 matches 10 bases. J gave up 2 bases and V 7 bases, and 7 bases lay outside the gene matches. This CDR3 comprises 15 residues. Per germline, CDR1 SGHAT and CDR2 FQDESV (reference sequence). CDR3 in DNA: TGTGCCAGCAACAGCGGTAGCGGGGGGCAAGAGACCCAGTACTTC. Encoded protein: CASNSGSGGQETQYF.

The chain carries TRBV3-1 (or the pseudogene TRBV3-2) and TRBJ1-3, with D uncertain. The CDR3 runs to 12 residues. The V and J ends lost 3 bases and 7 bases respectively, with 7 bases between them. CDR1 and CDR2 (germline): LGHDT, YNNKEL (reference sequence). The CDR3 DNA is TGTGCCAGCAGCCAGAACGGGAACACCATATATTTT. This encodes CASSQNGNTIYF.

The V call is TRBV4-1, the J call TRBJ1-1; 12 bases match TRBD1. The CDR3 totals 14 residues. CDR1 and CDR2 (germline): MGHRA, YSYEKL. The trim removed 1 base at V and 11 bases at J, leaving 5 bases unmatched. This CDR3 is CASSQVGQGAWAFF. CDR3 nucleotides: TGCGCCAGCAGCCAAGTGGGACAGGGGGCTTGGGCTTTCTTT.

V usage is TRBV5-1 and J usage is TRBJ2-3, with TRBD1 as a possible D gene (5 bases). The CDR3 loop spans 17 amino acids. V was clipped by 2 bases and J by 0 bases, with 16 bases between them. CDR1 SGHRS and CDR2 YFSETQ come from the germline V gene. The CDR3 sequence is CASSLGWGGISTDTQYF. DNA for the CDR3: TGCGCCAGCAGCTTAGGTTGGGGCGGAATTAGCACAGATACGCAGTATTTT.

The chain is built from TRBV7-9 and TRBJ2-3, with TRBD1 as a possible D gene (6 bases). Germline CDR1 and CDR2: SEHNR and FQNEAQ (reference sequence). Trimming removed 5 bases from V and 0 bases from J, with 18 bases in between. The CDR3 is 17 residues long. The CDR3 protein is CASSGQPGHTSTDTQYF. CDR3 nucleotide sequence: TGTGCCAGCAGCGGCCAGCCGGGACACACTAGCACAGATACGCAGTATTTT.

This rearrangement joins TRBV7-3 to TRBJ2-7, with a possible D match to TRBD2 (6 bases). The germline gives CDR1 SGHTA, CDR2 FQGTGA. V was clipped by 1 base and J by 5 bases, with 15 bases between them. The CDR3 consists of 15 residues. The CDR3 DNA reads TGTGCCAGCAGCTTAATAGATGCGGGGTCTGACGAGCAGTACTTC. It translates to CASSLIDAGSDEQYF.

The V gene is TRBV5-4, the J gene TRBJ2-3; TRBD1 agrees at 9 bases. V lost 3 bases and J lost 2; bases outside the gene matches: 4. The germline V gene has CDR1 SGHNT and CDR2 YYREEE (reference sequence). The CDR3 contains 15 residues. The CDR3 coding sequence is TGTGCCAGCAGCTGGGGGACAGGGTACACAGATACGCAGTATTTT. Residues: CASSWGTGYTDTQYF.

The chain uses TRBV7-9 and TRBJ2-7, with a tentative D call TRBD2 (6 bases). Trimming shortened V by 3 bases and J by 3 bases, and 9 bases separated the two germline ends. Germline assignment: CDR1 SEHNR and CDR2 FQNEAQ (reference sequence). The CDR3 length is 13 residues. In DNA, the CDR3 is TGTGCCAGCAGCTTGGGACTGAGCTACGAGCAGTACTTC. Its translation: CASSLGLSYEQYF.

This chain uses TRBV11-1 with TRBJ2-2; D perhaps matches TRBD2 (6 bases). Trimming stripped 0 bases from V and 5 bases from J, with 7 bases between. The CDR3 length is 14 residues. Germline CDR1 reads SGHAT; CDR2 reads FQDESV (reference sequence). The CDR3 sequence is CASSLAGGTGELFF. The CDR3 DNA follows: TGTGCCAGCAGCTTAGCGGGGGGAACCGGGGAGCTGTTTTTT.

The rearrangement uses TRBV6-1 and TRBJ1-2; D remains unclear. The CDR3 is 13 residues long. The germline CDR1 and CDR2 sequences are MNHNS and SASEGT. Trimming took off 3 bases at V and 4 bases at J, with 9 bases between the two ends. For the CDR3, the DNA is TGTGCCAGCAGTGAGCCCCCGGGCTATGGCTACACCTTC. Protein sequence: CASSEPPGYGYTF.

This clone has just one count. A clone one base away is much larger, so this may be a read error. This chain connects TRBV9 to TRBJ1-2, with TRBD1 identical over 8 bases. Germline V gene data show CDR1 as SGDLS and CDR2 as YYNGEE. The V and J ends lost 4 bases and 4 bases, in that order; junction bases with no gene match: 3. The CDR3 totals 13 residues. The CDR3 reads CASSPDRGYGYTF. CDR3 in DNA: TGTGCCAGCAGCCCCGACAGGGGCTATGGCTACACCTTC. The full variable domain, rest sourced from reference TRBV9 and TRBJ1-2, is DSGVTQTPKHLITATGQRVTLRCSPRSGDLSVYWYQQSLDQGLQFLIQYYNGEERAKGNILERFSAQQFPDLHSELNLSSLELGDSALYFCASSPDRGYGYTFGSGTRLTVV.

This chain joins TRBV28 and TRBJ2-1; 7 nucleotides line up with TRBD2. Germline V gene sequence: CDR1 MDHEN, CDR2 SYDVKM. The CDR3 consists of 11 residues. V lost 5 bases to trimming and J lost 12 bases; unmatched junction nucleotides: 4. The CDR3, as DNA: TGTGCCAGCAGTCTAAGACTAGCGCAGTTCTTC. Translating gives CASSLRLAQFF.

This clone was observed a few times. V and J are TRBV5-5 and TRBJ2-5; possible D gene TRBD2, 5 bases. This CDR3 is built from 13 residues. Trimming shortened V by 0 bases and J by 3 bases, and 6 bases separated the two germline ends. In germline, CDR1 is SGHKS, CDR2 YYEKEE (reference sequence). The CDR3, as DNA: TGTGCCAGCAGCTTGGGAGCGGAAGAGACCCAGTACTTC. The encoded protein is CASSLGAEETQYF.

The rearrangement links TRBV27 to TRBJ1-3; the match to TRBD1 covers 7 bases. Germline assignment: CDR1 MNHEY and CDR2 SMNVEV (reference sequence). CDR3 size: 15 residues. The trim removed 5 bases at V and 0 bases at J, leaving 4 bases unmatched. The CDR3 DNA reads as TGTGCCAGCAGTCCAGGGACAGCCTCTGGAAACACCATATATTTT. Its protein is CASSPGTASGNTIYF.

The V gene is TRBV5-1, the J gene TRBJ2-7; 10 bases are shared with TRBD2. This CDR3 is 15 amino acids long. The germline gives CDR1 SGHRS, CDR2 YFSETQ. V trimming: 2 bases; J trimming: 3 bases; junction bases outside the gene matches: 5. CDR3 sequence reads: CASSLGLAGDYEQYF. The CDR3 DNA follows: TGCGCCAGCAGCTTAGGGCTAGCGGGGGACTACGAGCAGTACTTC. Complete variable domain (other parts from reference TRBV5-1 and TRBJ2-7): KAGVTQTPRYLIKTRGQQVTLSCSPISGHRSVSWYQQTPGQGLQFLFEYFSETQRNKGNFPGRFSGRQFSNSRSEMNVSTLELGDSALYLCASSLGLAGDYEQYFGPGTRLTVT.

V gene TRBV18 combines with J gene TRBJ1-2; D is possibly TRBD1 (5 bases). Between the trimmed V and J ends, which lost 3 bases and 7 bases, there was a span of 12 bases. The CDR3 is made up of 13 amino acids. Germline loops: CDR1 KGHSH, CDR2 LQKENI. This CDR3 is CASSPRVRVGYTF. CDR3 sequence (DNA): TGTGCCAGCTCACCCCGCGTCAGGGTTGGCTACACCTTC.

CDR3 residues: CASSKTGTGYTF. The CDR3 DNA follows: TGTGCCAGCAGCAAGACAGGGACTGGCTACACCTTC. The V and J genes are TRBV11-3 and TRBJ1-2; 7 bases map to TRBD1. Germline loops: CDR1 SGHNT, CDR2 YENEEA. The CDR3 is 12 amino acids. V trimming: 5 bases; J trimming: 7 bases; junction bases outside the gene matches: 4.

The chain recombines TRBV5-1 with TRBJ2-3; 8 bases map to TRBD2. The V segment lost 3 bases and the J segment 1 base; nucleotides outside the gene matches: 4. Germline V gene data show CDR1 as SGHRS and CDR2 as YFSETQ. CDR3 length equals 15 residues. This CDR3 reads CASSSQLAGTDTQYF. CDR3 DNA sequence: TGCGCCAGCAGCTCCCAACTAGCGGGCACAGATACGCAGTATTTT.

The rearrangement links TRBV27 to TRBJ1-2; perhaps TRBD1 as D (6 bases). The germline V gene has CDR1 MNHEY and CDR2 SMNVEV (reference sequence). The CDR3 loop spans 16 amino acids. Between the trimmed V and J ends, which lost 5 bases and 5 bases, there was a span of 21 bases. CDR3 sequence reads: CASSPRTEVYEYGYTF. CDR3 nucleotides: TGTGCCAGCAGTCCAAGGACAGAGGTCTATGAATATGGCTACACCTTC.

This clone was observed once. J is TRBJ2-2 and V is TRBV12-5; 7 bases map to TRBD1. V trimming: 0 bases; J trimming: 4 bases; junction bases outside the gene matches: 5. Germline assignment: CDR1 LGHNT and CDR2 FRNRAP. The CDR3 contains 16 residues. The CDR3 bases are TGTGCTAGTGGTTTGGTAGGGACAGTGATCACCGGGGAGCTGTTTTTT. Translated: CASGLVGTVITGELFF.

The chain carries TRBV19 and TRBJ2-5; D unresolved. Germline CDR1 reads LNHDA; CDR2 reads SQIVND (reference sequence). Trimming removed 4 bases at V and 4 bases at J, with 13 bases between. The CDR3 spans 14 residues. CDR3 residues: CASSKQVLGETQYF. The CDR3 DNA reads as TGTGCCAGTAGTAAGCAGGTATTGGGAGAGACCCAGTACTTC.

The V call is TRBV10-3, the J call TRBJ2-5; no reliable D call. Germline V gives CDR1 ENHRY, CDR2 SYGVKD. There are 11 residues in the CDR3. V dropped 3 bases and J dropped 4 bases, with 3 bases sitting between them. CDR3: CAISDGETQYF. The CDR3 DNA sequence: TGTGCCATCAGTGACGGAGAGACCCAGTACTTC.